Listed below are T cell receptor beta chains from one sample, sequenced in a study of technical replicates of blood from a few donors. Sequenced by immunoSEQ multiplex PCR; TCRdb stores in-frame clones only, minus some. The sample holds about 90,000 clones; 92% are singletons and the top ten take approximately 0.3%. The sample taken for sequencing was T cells isolated from PBMCs. The source of these receptors is a human donor in good health. Each CDR3 is given with its conserved first and last residue. The D gene is left open where the match is weak. Size tells how often a clone was seen (once, few, many) or the class of an expanded clone, and some rows leave it out.

clone size: .; J gene: TRBJ2-7; V gene: TRBV7-8; D gene: .; CDR3 protein: CASTPPVAGSSYEQYF; CDR3 DNA: TGTGCCAGCACCCCTCCCGTTGCGGGAAGCTCCTACGAGCAGTACTTC
clone size: .; J gene: TRBJ2-3; V gene: TRBV5-4; D gene: .; CDR3 protein: CASSSGTPPQYF; CDR3 DNA: TGTGCCAGCAGCTCCGGGACTCCACCCCAGTATTTT
clone size: .; J gene: TRBJ2-4; V gene: TRBV6-4; D gene: TRBD1; CDR3 protein: CASTTAGTGAWTKNIQYF; CDR3 DNA: TGTGCCAGCACCACTGCGGGTACAGGGGCCTGGACCAAAAACATTCAGTACTTC
clone size: .; J gene: TRBJ2-2; V gene: TRBV19; D gene: .; CDR3 protein: CASTYRDWVNTGELFF; CDR3 DNA: TGTGCCAGTACCTATAGGGACTGGGTAAACACCGGGGAGCTGTTTTTT
clone size: .; J gene: TRBJ2-5; V gene: TRBV6-5; D gene: .; CDR3 protein: CASSYPFGETQYF; CDR3 DNA: TGTGCCAGCAGTTACCCATTCGGGGAGACCCAGTACTTC
clone size: once; J gene: TRBJ1-3; V gene: TRBV7-9; D gene: .; CDR3 protein: CASSLVWAKYSGNTIYF; CDR3 DNA: TGTGCCAGCAGCTTAGTATGGGCCAAATACTCTGGAAACACCATATATTTT
clone size: .; J gene: TRBJ1-5; V gene: TRBV27; D gene: TRBD1; CDR3 protein: CASSLYGTAGQPQHF; CDR3 DNA: TGTGCCAGCAGTTTATATGGGACAGCGGGTCAGCCCCAGCATTTT
clone size: .; J gene: TRBJ1-4; V gene: TRBV18; D gene: .; CDR3 protein: CASSPRKEEKLFF; CDR3 DNA: TGTGCCAGCTCACCACGTAAGGAGGAAAAACTGTTTTTT
clone size: .; J gene: TRBJ2-1; V gene: TRBV7-9; D gene: TRBD2; CDR3 protein: CASNAGLAGNNEQFF; CDR3 DNA: TGTGCCAGCAACGCCGGACTAGCGGGTAACAATGAGCAGTTCTTC
clone size: .; J gene: TRBJ1-3; V gene: TRBV5-4; D gene: TRBD1; CDR3 protein: CASSLGQGPGNTIYF; CDR3 DNA: TGTGCCAGCAGCTTGGGACAGGGGCCCGGAAACACCATATATTTT
clone size: .; J gene: TRBJ1-1; V gene: TRBV4-2; D gene: .; CDR3 protein: CASSQDGVRGANTEAFF; CDR3 DNA: TGTGCCAGCAGCCAAGATGGGGTGCGGGGGGCAAACACTGAAGCTTTCTTT
clone size: .; J gene: TRBJ1-1; V gene: TRBV10-3; D gene: TRBD1; CDR3 protein: CAISEPGTGNTEAFF; CDR3 DNA: TGTGCCATCAGTGAGCCCGGGACAGGGAACACTGAAGCTTTCTTT
clone size: .; J gene: TRBJ1-1; V gene: TRBV7-3; D gene: .; CDR3 protein: CASSPSWGLEAFF; CDR3 DNA: TGTGCCAGCAGCCCCAGTTGGGGGCTTGAAGCTTTCTTT
clone size: once; J gene: TRBJ2-5; V gene: TRBV7-3; D gene: .; CDR3 protein: CASSAGGLKTQYF; CDR3 DNA: TGTGCCAGCAGCGCTGGCGGGCTGAAGACCCAGTACTTC
clone size: once; J gene: TRBJ1-2; V gene: TRBV25-1; D gene: .; CDR3 protein: CASSEGNGGGRGYTF; CDR3 DNA: TGTGCCAGCAGTGAAGGGAATGGGGGGGGGCGAGGCTACACCTTC
clone size: .; J gene: TRBJ2-1; V gene: TRBV5-4; D gene: TRBD2; CDR3 protein: CASSTPTSGRASNEQFF; CDR3 DNA: TGTGCCAGCAGCACCCCGACTAGCGGGAGGGCGAGCAATGAGCAGTTCTTC
clone size: .; J gene: TRBJ1-2; V gene: TRBV29-1; D gene: .; CDR3 protein: CSVGWFGGYGYTF; CDR3 DNA: TGCAGCGTTGGTTGGTTCGGTGGCTATGGCTACACCTTC
clone size: .; J gene: TRBJ1-2; V gene: TRBV5-1; D gene: .; CDR3 protein: CASRKDNLANYGYTF; CDR3 DNA: TGCGCCAGCAGGAAGGACAACTTGGCTAACTATGGCTACACCTTC
clone size: .; J gene: TRBJ2-5; V gene: TRBV19; D gene: .; CDR3 protein: CASSIGGAGETQYF; CDR3 DNA: TGTGCCAGTAGTATTGGAGGGGCAGGGGAGACCCAGTACTTC
clone size: .; J gene: TRBJ2-2; V gene: TRBV13; D gene: .; CDR3 protein: CASSLLTLPPFANTGELFF; CDR3 DNA: TGTGCCAGCAGCTTACTAACTTTGCCTCCCTTCGCGAACACCGGGGAGCTGTTTTTT
clone size: .; J gene: TRBJ1-1; V gene: TRBV11-2; D gene: .; CDR3 protein: CASRPPRYTGTEAFF; CDR3 DNA: TGTGCCAGCAGACCCCCACGGTACACGGGGACTGAAGCTTTCTTT
clone size: .; J gene: TRBJ2-1; V gene: TRBV28; D gene: TRBD2; CDR3 protein: CASRGLAGELGHNEQFF; CDR3 DNA: TGTGCCAGCAGGGGACTAGCGGGAGAATTAGGGCACAATGAGCAGTTCTTC
clone size: .; J gene: TRBJ1-3; V gene: TRBV18; D gene: .; CDR3 protein: CASSQQVSGNTIYF; CDR3 DNA: TGTGCCAGCTCACAGCAGGTCTCTGGAAACACCATATATTTT
clone size: .; J gene: TRBJ1-1; V gene: TRBV7-9; D gene: .; CDR3 protein: CASSYIGRGSNTEAFF; CDR3 DNA: TGTGCCAGCAGCTATATCGGGAGGGGTTCGAACACTGAAGCTTTCTTT
clone size: .; J gene: TRBJ2-3; V gene: TRBV11-2; D gene: TRBD1; CDR3 protein: CASSPRGQGVSSTDTQYF; CDR3 DNA: TGTGCCAGCAGCCCTCGGGGACAGGGAGTTTCTAGCACAGATACGCAGTATTTT
clone size: .; J gene: TRBJ1-1; V gene: TRBV2; D gene: .; CDR3 protein: CASSEARGTEAFF; CDR3 DNA: TGTGCCAGCAGTGAAGCCAGGGGAACTGAAGCTTTCTTT
clone size: .; J gene: TRBJ2-7; V gene: TRBV7-9; D gene: .; CDR3 protein: CASSPGYEQYF; CDR3 DNA: TGTGCCAGCAGCCCCGGGTACGAGCAGTACTTC
clone size: .; J gene: TRBJ1-1; V gene: TRBV6-5; D gene: .; CDR3 protein: CASSYSRQLNTEAFF; CDR3 DNA: TGTGCCAGCAGTTACTCCCGACAGTTGAACACTGAAGCTTTCTTT
clone size: once; J gene: TRBJ2-5; V gene: TRBV7-8; D gene: TRBD1; CDR3 protein: CASRPRTGDETQYF; CDR3 DNA: TGTGCCAGCAGACCAAGGACAGGGGATGAGACCCAGTACTTC
clone size: .; J gene: TRBJ1-3; V gene: TRBV7-9; D gene: .; CDR3 protein: CASSARRTDSGNTIYF; CDR3 DNA: TGTGCCAGCAGCGCCCGACGGACAGACTCTGGAAACACCATATATTTT
clone size: .; J gene: TRBJ2-6; V gene: TRBV11-2; D gene: TRBD1; CDR3 protein: CASSLDRAHSGANVLTF; CDR3 DNA: TGTGCCAGCAGCTTGGACAGGGCTCACTCTGGGGCCAACGTCCTGACTTTC
clone size: .; J gene: TRBJ1-2; V gene: TRBV2; D gene: TRBD1; CDR3 protein: CASSLPTGVVANYGYTF; CDR3 DNA: TGTGCCAGCAGCTTACCGACAGGGGTTGTAGCTAACTATGGCTACACCTTC
clone size: .; J gene: TRBJ2-2; V gene: TRBV5-1; D gene: TRBD1; CDR3 protein: CASSPPGGGELFF; CDR3 DNA: TGCGCCAGCAGCCCCCCAGGGGGCGGGGAGCTGTTTTTT